Listed below are T cell receptor beta chains from one sample, sequenced in a study of T cells in Graves' hyperthyroidism and ophthalmopathy. TCRdb re-called the multiplex PCR reads through MiXCR, storing one row per CDR3 protein. Of 480,000 or so distinct CDR3 sequences in the sample, 46% are singletons; the top ten hold around 47%. Sequencing was performed on peripheral blood or thyroid tissue (not recorded which). These receptors came from an adult woman with Graves' disease, either hyperthyroidism or ophthalmopathy (not recorded which). Each CDR3 is given with its conserved first and last residue. Fields, in order: V gene, J gene, D gene, clone size, CDR3 DNA, CDR3 protein. A D gene is named only where the DNA matches it firmly. Clone size is stated in some rows and not others, as once, few, many or a class when expanded.

TRBV25-1	TRBJ1-4	TRBD1	.	TGTGCCAGCAGTGCTAGGGGACAGGGAAGATTGGTCTTT	CASSARGQGRLVF
TRBV7-6	TRBJ2-7	.	.	TGTGCCAGCAGCCCGACCCAATACGTCTACGAGCAGTACTTC	CASSPTQYVYEQYF
TRBV5-4	TRBJ2-3	TRBD2	.	TGTGCCAGCAGCTTGCCTGCTAGCGGGAGTCCGGATACGCAGTATTTT	CASSLPASGSPDTQYF
TRBV29-1	TRBJ2-7	TRBD1	few	TGCAGCGTTGAAGACGTGGGACAGGGCGCCTACGAGCAGTACTTC	CSVEDVGQGAYEQYF
TRBV2	TRBJ1-3	TRBD1	.	TGTGCCAGCACCCTGACAGGGGTCGACGGAAACACCATATATTTT	CASTLTGVDGNTIYF
TRBV24-1	TRBJ2-3	TRBD1	few	TGTGCCAGCAGTTTAGGACAGGGCGGAGATACGCAGTATTTT	CASSLGQGGDTQYF
TRBV2	TRBJ2-5	TRBD1	.	TGTGCCAGCAAGACAGGGGGCCGTTCGGAGACCCAGTACTTC	CASKTGGRSETQYF
TRBV10-3	TRBJ1-5	.	.	TGTGCCATCAGTGAGTCTCGGGACACAAATCAGCCCCAGCATTTT	CAISESRDTNQPQHF
TRBV12-3/TRBV12-4	TRBJ1-2	.	.	TGTGCCAGCATCCCGACACTTCCCTCCCTCTATGGCTACACCTTC	CASIPTLPSLYGYTF
TRBV10-3	TRBJ2-5	.	.	TGTGCCATCAGTGAGTTGAGACAGGCCAGAGGGGAGACCCAGTACTTC	CAISELRQARGETQYF
TRBV29-1	TRBJ1-1	.	many	TGCAGCGTTGGGGGGGGGTCCACTGAAGCTTTCTTT	CSVGGGSTEAFF
TRBV29-1	TRBJ2-7	TRBD2	few	TGCAGCGTTGTTCGTGGGACTAGCGGACCCTACGAGCAGTACTTC	CSVVRGTSGPYEQYF
TRBV6-6	TRBJ2-7	.	many	TGTGCCAGCAGTCTCGAGCAGTACTTC	CASSLEQYF
TRBV5-6	TRBJ2-5	TRBD1	many	TGTGCCAGCAGCTACAGGGGGCTATCGGAGACCCAGTACTTC	CASSYRGLSETQYF
TRBV29-1	TRBJ1-5	.	.	TGCAGCGTTGAATGGGACAGCAATCAGCCCCAGCATTTT	CSVEWDSNQPQHF
TRBV29-1	TRBJ2-7	.	.	TGCAGCGTCGCCGGGACGGGGAGATTTTACGAGCAGTACTTC	CSVAGTGRFYEQYF
TRBV7-8	TRBJ1-1	.	many	TGTGCCAGCAGCTCTAGGGGGGCGCGAACTGAAGCTTTCTTT	CASSSRGARTEAFF
TRBV25-1	TRBJ2-7	.	.	TGTGCCAGTAGTCTCGCACAGGCTCGGTACGAGCAGTACTTC	CASSLAQARYEQYF
TRBV20-1	TRBJ1-2	.	.	TGCAGTGCTCTCCCGTTGACCCTAAACCTCTATGGCTGCACCTTC	CSALPLTLNLYGCTF
TRBV2	TRBJ2-5	.	once	TGTGCCAGCAGTTTCGGGGGAACTAAAGAGACCCAGTACTTC	CASSFGGTKETQYF
TRBV25-1	TRBJ2-3	.	.	TGTGCCAGCAGCTTTCAGCGGGGAGGGGGAGATACGCAGTATTTT	CASSFQRGGGDTQYF
TRBV5-4	TRBJ1-2	.	.	TGTGCCAGCAGCCGCAGCGAGGGACCTCTGGCCTTC	CASSRSEGPLAF
TRBV25-1	TRBJ2-7	TRBD1	few	TGTGCCAGCAGGGATCACAGGGGTGGGTCCTACGAGCAGTACTTC	CASRDHRGGSYEQYF
TRBV2	TRBJ2-5	TRBD2	.	TGTGCCAGCAGTTCGACTAGCGGGGCACAAGAGACCCAGTACTTC	CASSSTSGAQETQYF
TRBV2	TRBJ2-7	.	.	TGTGCCAGCAGTGAAGCGCTTCGGACTACAGAGTACTTC	CASSEALRTTEYF
TRBV15	TRBJ1-2	.	.	TGTGCCACCACTCCGGGGAGGGGCAACTATGGCTACACCTTC	CATTPGRGNYGYTF
TRBV28	TRBJ2-6	TRBD2	.	TGTGCCAGCAGTTTCGGGGGGGCCGGGGCCAACGTCCTGACTTTC	CASSFGGAGANVLTF
TRBV9	TRBJ1-4	.	many	TGTGCCAGCAGCGCTACACCCACAGCTAATGAAAAACTGTTTTTT	CASSATPTANEKLFF
TRBV5-5	TRBJ2-6	.	many	TGTGCCAGCAGGCGGACGGTGGATGACTCTGGGGCCAACGTCCTGACTTTC	CASRRTVDDSGANVLTF
TRBV9	TRBJ2-7	TRBD2	many	TGTGCCAGCAGCGTAGTACCTAGCGGGACGTACGAGCAGTACTTC	CASSVVPSGTYEQYF
TRBV19	TRBJ2-7	TRBD1	.	TGTGCCAGTAGTCCACTACAGGGGAGCGAGCAGTACTTC	CASSPLQGSEQYF
TRBV29-1	TRBJ2-7	.	many	TGCAGCGCAAGTGTGGGGGCCGAGCAGTACTTC	CSASVGAEQYF
TRBV7-6	TRBJ1-1	TRBD1	.	TGTGCCAGCAGCCACCGGGACAGGGATCTGATCATTGAAGCTTTCTTT	CASSHRDRDLIIEAFF
TRBV15	TRBJ2-5	TRBD2	.	TGTGCCACCAGCAGAGATGTAGCGGGAGAAATGGAGACCCAGTACTTC	CATSRDVAGEMETQYF
TRBV20-1	TRBJ1-5	TRBD1	.	TGCAGTGCACGCAAGGGGGAGGGGGACAGCACCAGCAATCAGCCCCAGCATTTT	CSARKGEGDSTSNQPQHF
TRBV24-1	TRBJ1-3	TRBD1	many	TGTGCCACCAGTGATACGGACAGGGGCTCTGGAAACACCATATATTTT	CATSDTDRGSGNTIYF
TRBV10-3	TRBJ1-6	.	many	TGTGCCATCAGTGAACCCGATTCACCCCTCCACTTT	CAISEPDSPLHF
TRBV10-3	TRBJ1-4	.	few	TGTGCCATCAGCCGGGACCGAACTAATGAAAAACTGTTTTTT	CAISRDRTNEKLFF
TRBV20-1	TRBJ2-2	.	many	TGCAGTGCCGCAGAGGGGGGAGGGAACACCGGGGAGCTGTTTTTT	CSAAEGGGNTGELFF
TRBV9	TRBJ2-2	TRBD1	.	TGTGCCAGCAGCGTAGAGGGGGCGCAGGGTGGAAACACCGGGGAGCTGTTTTTT	CASSVEGAQGGNTGELFF
TRBV25-1	TRBJ1-1	TRBD1	.	TGTGCCAGCGGGACAGGGGAACTGAACACTGAAGCTTTCTTT	CASGTGELNTEAFF
TRBV3-1	TRBJ2-2	.	.	TGTGCCAGCCCTTGGGATGGGGTGGACACCGGGGAGCTGTTTTTT	CASPWDGVDTGELFF
TRBV2	TRBJ2-5	TRBD1	.	TGTGCCAGCAGTGGACAGGGTGGCGGTTTTGAGACCCAGTACTTC	CASSGQGGGFETQYF
TRBV12-3/TRBV12-4	TRBJ2-2	.	.	TGTGCCACGGGGGCGACGAACACCGGGGAGCTGTTTTTT	CATGATNTGELFF
TRBV15	TRBJ1-4	TRBD1	.	TGTGCCACCAGCACCAGACAGGGCACTAATGAAAAACTGTTTTTT	CATSTRQGTNEKLFF
TRBV5-4	TRBJ2-7	.	few	TGTGCCAGCAGCGTCAGGGGTACCCTCCTGCCTCAGTACTTC	CASSVRGTLLPQYF
TRBV15	TRBJ2-5	TRBD2	.	TGTGCCACCAGCAGTACGACTAGCGGGAGCCAAGAGACCCAGTACTTC	CATSSTTSGSQETQYF
TRBV10-3	TRBJ1-6	.	.	TGTGCCATCAGTGAAGGCAGCTCCTCAGGGAGAGGTGGATCACCCCTCCACTTT	CAISEGSSSGRGGSPLHF
TRBV10-3	TRBJ2-5	TRBD1	.	TGTGCCGTACGACAGGGATCTTCCCAGTACTTC	CAVRQGSSQYF
TRBV2	TRBJ1-2	.	once	TGTGCTAGTGCTGGGGGCGCGGACTATGGCTACACCTTC	CASAGGADYGYTF
TRBV5-5	TRBJ1-2	TRBD1	.	TGTGCCAGCAGCCTAGACAGGGATGTGTTCTATGGCTACACCTTC	CASSLDRDVFYGYTF
TRBV2	TRBJ1-1	.	few	TGTGCCAGCAGTGAGGTAGCAGGGGACAATGAAGCTTTCTTT	CASSEVAGDNEAFF